This paragraph reports one T cell receptor (beta chain). This sample is part of a study of PD-L1 blockade in urothelial cancer. Study information: Patients, treated from 2014 onward, received atezolizumab 1,200 mg intravenously every 3 weeks. The number of prior chemotherapy regimens per patient was 0 to 3. Across blood samples, T cells had a median count of about 140,000.

Trimming stripped 5 bases from V and 1 base from J, with 9 bases between. This CDR3 region has 13 residues. Germline CDR1 and CDR2: GTSNPN and SVGIG (reference sequence). Clones were read by immunoSEQ multiplex PCR, and TCRdb kept only the in-frame ones, dropping some. Of about 28,000 clones listed, roughly 76% are singletons. The chain uses TRBV30 and TRBJ2-4; D uncertain. Here the sequenced sample was PBMCs, taken around atezolizumab (anti-PD-L1) treatment. This TCR was sampled from a man aged 50 to 60 with urothelial cancer. CDR3 nucleotide sequence: TGTGCCTGGGCGCACGGGGCCAAAAACATTCAGTACTTC. Its translation is CAWAHGAKNIQYF.